The clone carrying this TCR beta chain has only a few counts. Its antigen is unknown. One entry per CDR3 protein results from TCRdb running MiXCR on the RT-PCR reads. The sample has 500,000 to 600,000 distinct CDR3 sequences, about 14% seen once. Losses at the gene ends were 4 bases for V and 0 bases for J; bases not matched to a gene: 6. This CDR3 has 17 amino acids. Germline V gene lookup returns CDR1 SGDLS and CDR2 YYNGEE. The data belong to a study of response to subunit inactivated influenza vaccine. Whole-study findings and limits: The authors proposed limited new T cell recruitment per seasonal influenza vaccination.

V and J are TRBV9 and TRBJ2-2; 10 bases are a match to TRBD2. The source of this sequence is a man in his fifties or sixties who received an inactivated influenza vaccine. The specimen was PBMCs from blood, collected 12 days after vaccination. CDR3 loop: CASSTPSGGPNTGELFF. CDR3 DNA sequence: TGTGCCAGCAGCACCCCTAGCGGGGGACCGAACACCGGGGAGCTGTTTTTT.